This is a list of T cell receptor beta chains from one sample in a study of blood T cell repertoires in COVID-19. TCRdb's table, derived via immunoSEQ multiplex PCR, lists solely in-frame clones and lacks some. Of roughly 170,000 clones listed, approximately 90% are singletons. What was sequenced was peripheral blood. Receptor source: a man between 60 and 70 years old with acute or convalescent COVID-19. CDR3s include the opening cysteine and the closing phenylalanine or tryptophan. The order of the fields is V gene, J gene, D gene, CDR3 length, clone size, CDR3 protein, CDR3 DNA. The D gene is left open where the match is weak. Where a row states a size, it is once, few, many or the class of an expanded clone; other rows omit it.

v_call: TRBV5-8; j_call: TRBJ2-5; d_call: TRBD1; cdr3_length: 15; clone_size: NA; cdr3_aa: CASSLGTGGGETQYF; cdr3_nt: TGTGCCAGCAGCTTGGGGACAGGGGGCGGAGAGACCCAGTACTTC
v_call: TRBV7-2; j_call: TRBJ1-6; d_call: TRBD1; cdr3_length: 15; clone_size: NA; cdr3_aa: CASSKMTGWDSPLHF; cdr3_nt: TGTGCCAGCAGCAAAATGACAGGGTGGGATTCACCCCTCCACTTT
v_call: TRBV30; j_call: TRBJ2-2; d_call: NA; cdr3_length: 12; clone_size: once; cdr3_aa: CAWRGGTGELFF; cdr3_nt: TGTGCCTGGAGGGGAGGCACCGGGGAGCTGTTTTTT
v_call: TRBV6-6; j_call: TRBJ1-1; d_call: TRBD1; cdr3_length: 15; clone_size: few; cdr3_aa: CASSYPGQGKTEAFF; cdr3_nt: TGTGCCAGCAGTTATCCGGGACAGGGTAAAACTGAAGCTTTCTTT
v_call: TRBV18; j_call: TRBJ2-5; d_call: TRBD1; cdr3_length: 14; clone_size: NA; cdr3_aa: CASSPQGQVETQYF; cdr3_nt: TGTGCCAGCTCACCACAGGGACAGGTGGAGACCCAGTACTTC
v_call: TRBV4-1; j_call: TRBJ2-7; d_call: NA; cdr3_length: 13; clone_size: NA; cdr3_aa: CASSQATDYEQYF; cdr3_nt: TGCGCCAGCAGCCAAGCGACTGACTACGAGCAGTACTTC
v_call: TRBV18; j_call: TRBJ2-1; d_call: NA; cdr3_length: 15; clone_size: NA; cdr3_aa: CASSPFGSSDNEQFF; cdr3_nt: TGTGCCAGCTCACCTTTCGGGTCATCTGACAATGAGCAGTTCTTC
v_call: TRBV27; j_call: TRBJ1-1; d_call: NA; cdr3_length: 17; clone_size: NA; cdr3_aa: CASSLSPHEGLWTEAFF; cdr3_nt: TGTGCCAGCAGTTTATCTCCTCACGAGGGTTTATGGACTGAAGCTTTCTTT
v_call: TRBV9; j_call: TRBJ1-5; d_call: NA; cdr3_length: 13; clone_size: NA; cdr3_aa: CASSVTPGEPQHF; cdr3_nt: TGTGCCAGCAGCGTTACTCCGGGGGAACCCCAGCATTTT
v_call: TRBV6-6; j_call: TRBJ2-3; d_call: TRBD1; cdr3_length: 15; clone_size: NA; cdr3_aa: CASSPYRGQRDTQYF; cdr3_nt: TGTGCCAGCAGCCCATACAGGGGGCAGAGAGATACGCAGTATTTT
v_call: TRBV10-3; j_call: TRBJ2-5; d_call: TRBD1; cdr3_length: 13; clone_size: NA; cdr3_aa: CAITQGETGTQYF; cdr3_nt: TGTGCCATCACACAGGGGGAGACCGGGACCCAGTACTTC
v_call: TRBV19; j_call: TRBJ1-4; d_call: NA; cdr3_length: 14; clone_size: once; cdr3_aa: CASSIPGDGEKLFF; cdr3_nt: TGTGCCAGTAGTATCCCCGGAGACGGTGAAAAACTGTTTTTT
v_call: TRBV7-9; j_call: TRBJ2-3; d_call: NA; cdr3_length: 14; clone_size: NA; cdr3_aa: CASSLSGLTDTQYF; cdr3_nt: TGTGCCAGCAGCCTCAGCGGCCTCACAGATACGCAGTATTTT
v_call: TRBV7-8; j_call: TRBJ1-1; d_call: TRBD1; cdr3_length: 14; clone_size: NA; cdr3_aa: CASSRDRAGTEAFF; cdr3_nt: TGTGCCAGCAGCCGAGACAGGGCGGGCACTGAAGCTTTCTTT
v_call: TRBV18; j_call: TRBJ2-7; d_call: NA; cdr3_length: 14; clone_size: few; cdr3_aa: CASSPSDSSSEQYF; cdr3_nt: TGTGCCAGCTCACCATCGGACTCATCTTCCGAGCAGTACTTC
v_call: TRBV18; j_call: TRBJ1-5; d_call: TRBD1; cdr3_length: 16; clone_size: NA; cdr3_aa: CASSPGQAIDDQPQHF; cdr3_nt: TGTGCCAGCTCACCAGGACAGGCGATAGACGATCAGCCCCAGCATTTT